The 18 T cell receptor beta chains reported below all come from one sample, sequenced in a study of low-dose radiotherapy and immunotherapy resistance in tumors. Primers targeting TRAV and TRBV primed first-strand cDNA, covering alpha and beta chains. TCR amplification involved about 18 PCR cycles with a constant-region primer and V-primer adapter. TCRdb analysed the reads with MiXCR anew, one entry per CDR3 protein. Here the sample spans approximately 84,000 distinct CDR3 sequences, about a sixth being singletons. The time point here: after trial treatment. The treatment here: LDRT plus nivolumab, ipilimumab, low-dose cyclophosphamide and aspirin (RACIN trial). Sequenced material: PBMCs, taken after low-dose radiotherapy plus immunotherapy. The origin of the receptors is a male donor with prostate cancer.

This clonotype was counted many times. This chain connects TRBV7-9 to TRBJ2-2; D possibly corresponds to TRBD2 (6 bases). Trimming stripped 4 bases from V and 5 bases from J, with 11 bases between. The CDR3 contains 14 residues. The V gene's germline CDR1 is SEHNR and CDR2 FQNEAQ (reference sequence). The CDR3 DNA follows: TGTGCCAGCAGCTCGGGGGTCGAGACCGGGGAGCTGTTTTTT. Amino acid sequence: CASSSGVETGELFF. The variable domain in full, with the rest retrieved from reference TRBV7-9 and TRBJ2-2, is DTGVSQNPRHKITKRGQNVTFRCDPISEHNRLYWYRQTLGQGPEFLTYFQNEAQLEKSRLLSDRFSAERPKGSFSTLEIQRTEQGDSAMYLCASSSGVETGELFFGEGSRLTVL.

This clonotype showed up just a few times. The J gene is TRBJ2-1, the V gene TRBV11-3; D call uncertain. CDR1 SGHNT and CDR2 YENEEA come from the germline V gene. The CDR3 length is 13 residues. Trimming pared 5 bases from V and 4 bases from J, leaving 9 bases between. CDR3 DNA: TGTGCCAGCAGCCAGAACCTTTACAATGAGCAGTTCTTC. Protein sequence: CASSQNLYNEQFF.

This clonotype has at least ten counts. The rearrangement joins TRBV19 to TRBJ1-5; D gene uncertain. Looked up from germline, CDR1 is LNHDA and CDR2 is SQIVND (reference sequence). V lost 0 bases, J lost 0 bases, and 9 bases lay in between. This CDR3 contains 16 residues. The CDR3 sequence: CASSIDPVGSNQPQHF. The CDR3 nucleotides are TGTGCCAGTAGTATAGATCCAGTGGGTAGCAATCAGCCCCAGCATTTT.

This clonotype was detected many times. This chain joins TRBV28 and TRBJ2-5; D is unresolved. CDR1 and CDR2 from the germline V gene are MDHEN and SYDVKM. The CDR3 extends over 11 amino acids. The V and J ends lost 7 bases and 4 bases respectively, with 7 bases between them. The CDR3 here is CASMGRETQYF. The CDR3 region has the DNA TGTGCCAGCATGGGCCGAGAGACCCAGTACTTC.

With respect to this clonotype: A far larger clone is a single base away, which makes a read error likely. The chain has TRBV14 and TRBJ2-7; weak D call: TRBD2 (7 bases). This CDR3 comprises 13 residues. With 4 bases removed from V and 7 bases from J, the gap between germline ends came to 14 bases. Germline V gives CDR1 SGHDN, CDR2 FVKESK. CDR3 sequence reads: CASSRSGDNEQYF. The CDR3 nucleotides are TGTGCCAGCAGCCGCAGCGGGGACAATGAGCAGTACTTC.

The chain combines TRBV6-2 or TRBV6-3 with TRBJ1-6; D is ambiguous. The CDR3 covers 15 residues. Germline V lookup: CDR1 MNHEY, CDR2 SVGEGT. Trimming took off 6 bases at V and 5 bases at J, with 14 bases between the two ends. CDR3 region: CASSSYQVDNSPLHF. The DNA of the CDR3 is TGTGCCAGCAGCTCTTATCAGGTTGATAATTCACCCCTCCACTTT.

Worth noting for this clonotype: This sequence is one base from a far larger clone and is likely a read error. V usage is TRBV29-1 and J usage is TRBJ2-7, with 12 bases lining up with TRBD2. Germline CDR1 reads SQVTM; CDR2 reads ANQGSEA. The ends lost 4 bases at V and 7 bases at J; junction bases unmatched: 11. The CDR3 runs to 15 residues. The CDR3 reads CSVGSLAGGPSEQYF. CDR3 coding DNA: TGCAGCGTTGGCTCGCTAGCGGGAGGGCCGAGTGAGCAGTACTTC.

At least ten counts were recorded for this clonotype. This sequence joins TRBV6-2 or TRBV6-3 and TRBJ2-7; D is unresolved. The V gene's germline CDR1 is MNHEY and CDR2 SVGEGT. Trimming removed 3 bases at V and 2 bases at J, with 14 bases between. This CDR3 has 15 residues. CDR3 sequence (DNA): TGTGCCAGCAGTTATAGGGTCAACTCGCCCTACGAGCAGTACTTC. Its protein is CASSYRVNSPYEQYF.

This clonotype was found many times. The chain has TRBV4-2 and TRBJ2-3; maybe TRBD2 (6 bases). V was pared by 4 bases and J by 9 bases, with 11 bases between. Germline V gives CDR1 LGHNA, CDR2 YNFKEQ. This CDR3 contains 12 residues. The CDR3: CASSRPEGTQYF. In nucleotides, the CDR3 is TGTGCCAGCAGCCGACCGGAGGGAACGCAGTATTTT.

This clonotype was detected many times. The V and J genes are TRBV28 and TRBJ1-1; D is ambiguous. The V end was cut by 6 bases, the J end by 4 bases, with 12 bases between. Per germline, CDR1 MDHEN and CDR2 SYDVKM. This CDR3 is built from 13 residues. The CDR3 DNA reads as TGTGCCAGCAGCTTAACCCGACGCACTGAAGCTTTCTTT. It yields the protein CASSLTRRTEAFF.

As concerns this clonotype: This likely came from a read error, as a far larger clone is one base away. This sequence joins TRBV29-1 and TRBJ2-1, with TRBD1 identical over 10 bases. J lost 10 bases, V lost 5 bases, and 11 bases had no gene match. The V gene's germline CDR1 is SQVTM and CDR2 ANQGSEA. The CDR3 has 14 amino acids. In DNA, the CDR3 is TGCAGCGTTATAGAGGACAGGGGGGCGTACGAGCAGTTCTTC. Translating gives CSVIEDRGAYEQFF.

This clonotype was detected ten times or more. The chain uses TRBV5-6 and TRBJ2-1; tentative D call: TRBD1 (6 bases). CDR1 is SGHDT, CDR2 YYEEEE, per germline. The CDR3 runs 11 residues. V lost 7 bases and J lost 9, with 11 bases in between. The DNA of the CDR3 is TGTGCCAGCGGGAAAGGGGGTGAGCAGTTCTTC. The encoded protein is CASGKGGEQFF.

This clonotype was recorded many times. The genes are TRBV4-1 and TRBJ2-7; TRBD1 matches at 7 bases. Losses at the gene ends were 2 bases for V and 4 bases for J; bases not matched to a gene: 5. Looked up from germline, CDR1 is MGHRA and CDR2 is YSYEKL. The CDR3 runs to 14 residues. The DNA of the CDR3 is TGCGCCAGCAGCCAACACTCGGGACAGTACGAGCAGTACTTC. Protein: CASSQHSGQYEQYF.

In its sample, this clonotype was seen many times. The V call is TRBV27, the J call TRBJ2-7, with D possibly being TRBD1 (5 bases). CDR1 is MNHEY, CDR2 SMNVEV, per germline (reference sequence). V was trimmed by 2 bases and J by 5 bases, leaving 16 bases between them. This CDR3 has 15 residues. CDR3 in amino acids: CASSLRVQGPHEQYF. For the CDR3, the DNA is TGTGCCAGCAGTTTAAGGGTCCAGGGCCCCCACGAGCAGTACTTC.

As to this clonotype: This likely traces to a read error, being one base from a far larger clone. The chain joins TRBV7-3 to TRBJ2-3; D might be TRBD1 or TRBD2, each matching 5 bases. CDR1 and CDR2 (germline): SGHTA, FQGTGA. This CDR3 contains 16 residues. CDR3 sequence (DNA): TGTGCCAGCAGCCGGGGCGGCGGCCTACCTGAGGATATGCAGTATTTT. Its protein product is CASSRGGGLPEDMQYF.

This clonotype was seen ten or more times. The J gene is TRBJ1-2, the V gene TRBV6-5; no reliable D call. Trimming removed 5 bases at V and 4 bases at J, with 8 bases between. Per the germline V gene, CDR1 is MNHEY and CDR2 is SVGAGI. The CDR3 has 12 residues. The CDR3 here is CASSRHRYGYTF. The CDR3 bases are TGTGCCAGCAGTAGACACCGCTATGGCTACACCTTC.

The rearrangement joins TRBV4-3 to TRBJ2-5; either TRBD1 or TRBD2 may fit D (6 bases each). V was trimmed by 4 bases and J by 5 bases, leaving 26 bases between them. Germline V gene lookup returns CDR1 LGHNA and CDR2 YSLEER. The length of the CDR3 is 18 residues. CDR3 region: CASSRQVSPTGRIETQYF. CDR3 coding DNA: TGCGCCAGCAGCCGACAAGTTAGCCCTACAGGGAGGATCGAGACCCAGTACTTC.

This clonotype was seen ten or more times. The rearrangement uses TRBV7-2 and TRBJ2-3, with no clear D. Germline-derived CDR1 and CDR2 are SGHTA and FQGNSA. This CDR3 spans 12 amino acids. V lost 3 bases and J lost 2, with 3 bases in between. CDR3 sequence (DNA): TGTGCCAGCAGCTTCCTCACAGATACGCAGTATTTT. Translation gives CASSFLTDTQYF. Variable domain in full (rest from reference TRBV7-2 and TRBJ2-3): GAGVSQSPSNKVTEKGKDVELRCDPISGHTALYWYRQSLGQGLEFLIYFQGNSAPDKSGLPSDRFSAERTGGSVSTLTIQRTQQEDSAVYLCASSFLTDTQYFGPGTRLTVL.